The clone carrying this TCR beta chain was seen ten or more times. What was sequenced were expressed TCRB transcripts, since all of the isolated RNA had been reverse transcribed. Here immunoSEQ multiplex PCR was the method, and the copy in TCRdb shows in-frame clones only, minus some. The sample has approximately 250,000 clones; less than 15% are singletons. The sample is drawn from a study of beta chain features in type 1 diabetes. The V gene's germline CDR1 is LNHDA and CDR2 SQIVND (reference sequence). The CDR3 covers 14 residues. V trimming: 5 bases; J trimming: 9 bases; junction bases outside the gene matches: 9.

Sequencing input: naive CD4+ T cells from blood. This receptor was identified in a woman between 40 and 55 years old in good health. This chain links TRBV19 with TRBJ2-1; 8 bases are a match to TRBD2. The CDR3 loop reads CASSSGGAIAEQFF. The CDR3 nucleotides are TGTGCCAGTAGTTCCGGGGGGGCAATCGCTGAGCAGTTCTTC.